Below, 6 T cell receptor beta chains from the same sample are listed, as sequenced in a study of T cell repertoires in ileal Crohn's disease. This table comes from immunoSEQ multiplex PCR, and its TCRdb copy is limited to in-frame clones, with some not included. The sample has some 10,000 clones; roughly 80% are singletons. The time point denotes: neoterminal ileum biopsy at postoperative endoscopy, about 6 months after surgery. The specimen sequenced was ileal tissue. Receptor source: an adult with Crohn's disease.

The CDR3 loop is CASSPNSGGVQETQYF. The CDR3, as DNA: TGTGCCAGCAGCCCTAATAGCGGGGGGGTACAAGAGACCCAGTACTTC. The chain uses TRBV7-2 and TRBJ2-5; TRBD2 matches at 11 bases. Germline V gene data show CDR1 as SGHTA and CDR2 as FQGNSA. V gave up 5 bases and J gave up 2 bases; unmatched junction bases: 7. CDR3 length equals 16 residues.

V usage is TRBV6-1 and J usage is TRBJ2-7; 7 bases align to TRBD2. Per germline, CDR1 MNHNS and CDR2 SASEGT. The CDR3 runs 15 residues. V shed 7 bases, J shed 2 bases, and the junction held 11 bases outside the gene matches. CDR3 sequence reads: CASTGEGGKAYEQYF. CDR3 nucleotides: TGTGCCAGCACTGGGGAGGGAGGAAAGGCCTACGAGCAGTACTTC.

The chain combines TRBV6-6 with TRBJ2-2; tentative D call: TRBD1 (6 bases). From germline, CDR1 is MNHNY and CDR2 SVGAGI (reference sequence). V was cut by 10 bases and J by 0 bases, with 15 bases left in between. CDR3 length equals 15 residues. The CDR3: CATKPGTTNTGELFF. CDR3 DNA: TGTGCCACCAAGCCCGGGACAACGAACACCGGGGAGCTGTTTTTT.

The rearrangement links TRBV5-1 to TRBJ2-1; 9 bases are shared with TRBD2. The CDR3 extends over 14 amino acids. CDR1 is SGHRS and CDR2 is YFSETQ in the germline V gene. Losses at the gene ends were 0 bases for V and 9 bases for J; bases not matched to a gene: 4. Written as DNA, the CDR3 is TGCGCCAGCAGCTTGGTAGCGGGGGCCGGTGAGCAGTTCTTC. Translation gives CASSLVAGAGEQFF. The full variable domain, completed using reference TRBV5-1 and TRBJ2-1, is KAGVTQTPRYLIKTRGQQVTLSCSPISGHRSVSWYQQTPGQGLQFLFEYFSETQRNKGNFPGRFSGRQFSNSRSEMNVSTLELGDSALYLCASSLVAGAGEQFFGPGTRLTVL.

The chain couples TRBV5-1 to TRBJ2-5; 10 bases align to TRBD1. J gave up 5 bases and V 4 bases, and 8 bases lay outside the gene matches. Germline V gene lookup returns CDR1 SGHRS and CDR2 YFSETQ. The CDR3 is 15 residues long. The CDR3 protein is CASSLSTGGLETQYF. The CDR3 DNA follows: TGCGCCAGCAGCCTATCGACAGGGGGCCTGGAGACCCAGTACTTC.

A remark on this clone: The junction departs from the called germline gene at one end, perhaps through a read error. The chain recombines TRBV7-7 with TRBJ2-2; TRBD1 aligns across 8 bases. CDR1 is SSHAT and CDR2 is FNYEAQ in the germline V gene (reference sequence). The CDR3 has 15 residues. CDR3 DNA sequence: TGTGCTAGCAGCTCGGGACAGGCCTTCACCGGGGAGCTGTTTTTT. It specifies CASSSGQAFTGELFF.